Following are 21 T cell receptor beta chains from one sample sequenced in a study of cytomegalovirus exposure and HLA in healthy donors. PCR involved 60 Vbeta and 13 Jbeta primers. Sequencing used immunoSEQ multiplex PCR; TCRdb keeps in-frame clones, though not all of them. The sample holds approximately 200,000 clones. Source material: PBMCs. Receptors originate from a boy aged 5-17 years in good health and CMV-seronegative.

The chain combines TRBV6-1 with TRBJ2-1; 8 bases match TRBD2. Germline trimming cut 5 bases from V and 6 bases from J; bases unmatched to any gene: 3. Germline-derived CDR1 and CDR2 are MNHNS and SASEGT. CDR3 length: 13 amino acids. CDR3: CASSRTSINEQFF. The CDR3 nucleotides are TGTGCCAGCAGTAGGACTAGCATCAATGAGCAGTTCTTC.

The J gene is TRBJ2-7, the V gene TRBV7-2; the D gene is possibly TRBD2 (5 bases). The CDR3 is 11 amino acids. Between the trimmed V and J ends, which lost 5 bases and 7 bases, there was a span of 9 bases. Germline CDR1 reads SGHTA; CDR2 reads FQGNSA. As DNA, the CDR3 is TGTGCCAGCAGCCCCCCGGGGGAGCAGTACTTC. It specifies CASSPPGEQYF.

The chain links TRBV19 to TRBJ2-7; D is perhaps TRBD1 (5 bases). CDR1 LNHDA and CDR2 SQIVND come from the germline V gene (reference sequence). V lost 8 bases, J lost 0 bases, and 11 bases lay in between. The CDR3 extends over 13 amino acids. CDR3 nucleotide sequence: TGTGCCAGTGGGGCAGGGCTCTCCTACGAGCAGTACTTC. The encoded protein is CASGAGLSYEQYF.

CDR3 region: CASSTGGAGTEAFF. The CDR3 coding sequence is TGTGCCAGCAGTACAGGGGGGGCTGGGACTGAAGCTTTCTTT. The V gene is TRBV28, the J gene TRBJ1-1; 8 bases agree with TRBD1. The V segment lost 5 bases and the J segment 5 bases; nucleotides outside the gene matches: 7. The V gene's germline CDR1 is MDHEN and CDR2 SYDVKM. The CDR3 loop spans 14 amino acids.

This chain joins TRBV4-3 and TRBJ2-6; weak D call: TRBD1 (6 bases). CDR1 is LGHNA, CDR2 YSLEER, per germline. There are 16 residues in the CDR3. V was shortened by 4 bases and J by 2 bases, with 12 bases between the two germline ends. DNA for the CDR3: TGCGCCAGCAGCCCTTCAAACAGGGCTGGGGCCAACGTCCTGACTTTC. It encodes CASSPSNRAGANVLTF.

The chain combines TRBV29-1 with TRBJ1-1, with D hard to call. Between the trimmed V and J ends, which lost 4 bases and 4 bases, there was a span of 13 bases. Germline-derived CDR1 and CDR2 are SQVTM and ANQGSEA. CDR3 length: 13 amino acids. CDR3 sequence: CSVGPGGVTEAFF. In nucleotides, the CDR3 is TGCAGCGTTGGCCCAGGAGGTGTCACTGAAGCTTTCTTT.

This rearrangement joins TRBV2 to TRBJ1-2; the match to TRBD1 covers 8 bases. J was trimmed by 5 bases and V by 7 bases; bases with no gene match: 12. This CDR3 spans 15 amino acids. The germline CDR1 and CDR2 sequences are SNHLY and FYNNEI. CDR3 sequence reads: CASIRDRTSRYGYTF. The CDR3 DNA is TGTGCCAGCATCCGGGACAGGACCTCTAGATATGGCTACACCTTC.

The V and J genes are TRBV30 and TRBJ1-4; D is unclear. The germline V gene encodes CDR1 GTSNPN and CDR2 SVGIG (reference sequence). Trimming stripped 6 bases from V and 10 bases from J, with 21 bases between. The CDR3 sequence is 14 residues long. The CDR3 nucleotides are TGTGCCTGCACCCCAGGCGGGGTCGAAGGAAAACTGTTTTTT. This encodes CACTPGGVEGKLFF.

This chain uses TRBV19 with TRBJ2-1; 8 positions agree with TRBD2. The CDR3 is 12 residues long. The V and J ends lost 10 bases and 7 bases, in that order; junction bases with no gene match: 6. Germline CDR1 and CDR2: LNHDA and SQIVND (reference sequence). This CDR3 reads CATGLATNEQFF. The CDR3 region has the DNA TGTGCCACCGGACTAGCTACAAATGAGCAGTTCTTC. Full variable domain (rest looked up from reference TRBV19 and TRBJ2-1): DGGITQSPKYLFRKEGQNVTLSCEQNLNHDAMYWYRQDPGQGLRLIYYSQIVNDFQKGDIAEGYSVSREKKESFPLTVTSAQKNPTAFYLCATGLATNEQFFGPGTRLTVL.

The V gene is TRBV18, the J gene TRBJ2-7, with 7 bases fitting TRBD1. The CDR3 extends over 15 amino acids. V lost 5 bases and J lost 0; bases outside the gene matches: 7. Germline CDR1 and CDR2: KGHSH and LQKENI. CDR3 sequence reads: CASSNPGGSSYEQYF. The CDR3 region has the DNA TGTGCCAGCTCAAACCCAGGGGGAAGCTCCTACGAGCAGTACTTC. Full variable domain (rest looked up from reference TRBV18 and TRBJ2-7): NAGVMQNPRHLVRRRGQEARLRCSPMKGHSHVYWYRQLPEEGLKFMVYLQKENIIDESGMPKERFSAEFPKEGPSILRIQQVVRGDSAAYFCASSNPGGSSYEQYFGPGTRLTVT.

The rearrangement links TRBV7-6 to TRBJ2-7, with D tentatively TRBD1 (5 bases). The CDR3 covers 15 residues. CDR1 is SGHVS, CDR2 FNYEAQ, per germline. Trimming removed 5 bases from V and 3 bases from J, with 17 bases in between. This CDR3 is CASSPLDRSLYEQYF. CDR3 nucleotide sequence: TGTGCCAGCAGCCCCTTAGACAGAAGTCTCTACGAGCAGTACTTC. The whole variable domain, filled in from reference TRBV7-6 and TRBJ2-7, reads GAGVSQSPRYKVTKRGQDVALRCDPISGHVSLYWYRQALGQGPEFLTYFNYEAQQDKSGLPNDRFSAERPEGSISTLTIQRTEQRDSAMYRCASSPLDRSLYEQYFGPGTRLTVT.

The rearrangement uses TRBV11-1 and TRBJ1-1, with 7 bases that match TRBD1. The CDR3 spans 14 residues. Per the germline V gene, CDR1 is SGHAT and CDR2 is FQDESV (reference sequence). Trimming took 5 bases from V and 4 from J; bases not matched to a gene: 7. CDR3 loop: CASSLTGDGTEAFF. DNA of the CDR3: TGTGCCAGCAGCCTAACAGGGGATGGCACTGAAGCTTTCTTT.

V usage is TRBV18 and J usage is TRBJ2-7; D is perhaps TRBD1 (5 bases). This CDR3 spans 16 amino acids. The V end lost 5 bases, the J end lost 0 bases, and 17 bases lay between the germline ends. Germline-derived CDR1 and CDR2 are KGHSH and LQKENI. The CDR3 sequence is CASSSPARASSYEQYF. DNA of the CDR3: TGTGCCAGCTCAAGTCCCGCCAGGGCCTCCTCCTACGAGCAGTACTTC.

The chain recombines TRBV2 with TRBJ2-5; D ambiguous. The V gene lost 7 bases and the J gene lost 5 bases, with 20 bases spanning the gap. The CDR3 contains 15 residues. Per the germline V gene, CDR1 is SNHLY and CDR2 is FYNNEI. For the CDR3, the DNA is TGTGCCAGCACGCGGTCCAGAACTGATCGTGAGACCCAGTACTTC. The encoded protein is CASTRSRTDRETQYF.

The CDR3 protein is CASSSHGGPLYNEQFF. In DNA form, the CDR3 reads TGTGCCAGCAGTTCACACGGCGGGCCCCTTTACAATGAGCAGTTCTTC. V gene TRBV27 combines with J gene TRBJ2-1; D might be TRBD2 (5 bases). Germline CDR1 and CDR2: MNHEY and SMNVEV (reference sequence). There are 16 residues in the CDR3. V shed 4 bases and J shed 4 bases, with 17 bases lying between them.

This chain links TRBV2 with TRBJ2-5, with 8 bases aligning to TRBD2. This CDR3 spans 15 amino acids. Germline V gives CDR1 SNHLY, CDR2 FYNNEI. The trim removed 7 bases at V and 4 bases at J, leaving 11 bases unmatched. CDR3 residues: CASTNGGVSVETQYF. DNA of the CDR3: TGTGCCAGCACTAACGGGGGGGTATCGGTAGAGACCCAGTACTTC.

The chain has TRBV5-1 and TRBJ2-7; 11 bases map to TRBD2. The CDR3 is 15 amino acids. Germline loops: CDR1 SGHRS, CDR2 YFSETQ. The V gene end was trimmed by 7 bases and the J gene end by 0 bases; junction bases not matched to a gene: 6. The CDR3 is CASEPLAGGSYEQYF. The CDR3, as DNA: TGCGCCAGCGAACCCCTAGCGGGGGGCTCCTACGAGCAGTACTTC.

The J gene is TRBJ1-3, the V gene TRBV4-1; TRBD1 might be the D (6 bases). Per the germline V gene, CDR1 is MGHRA and CDR2 is YSYEKL. The CDR3 totals 16 residues. Trimming cost V 5 bases and J 2 bases, with 16 bases left between them. The CDR3 DNA sequence: TGCGCCAGCAGCTCCCCGGGACAATTGACTGGAAACACCATATATTTT. It is translated as CASSSPGQLTGNTIYF.

V and J are TRBV6-5 and TRBJ1-5, with D perhaps matching TRBD1 (5 bases). This CDR3 is 14 amino acids long. Trimming stripped 8 bases from V and 4 bases from J, with 15 bases between. CDR1 MNHEY and CDR2 SVGAGI come from the germline V gene. The CDR3 spells CASRPGGGNQPQHF. The CDR3 DNA reads as TGTGCCAGCCGTCCCGGCGGGGGAAATCAGCCCCAGCATTTT.

V gene TRBV19 combines with J gene TRBJ1-1, with 12 bases matching TRBD1. V shed 8 bases, J shed 0 bases, and the junction held 4 bases outside the gene matches. CDR3 length equals 15 residues. Germline values: CDR1 LNHDA, CDR2 SQIVND (reference sequence). The CDR3: CASQGQGAVNTEAFF. For the CDR3, the DNA is TGTGCCAGTCAGGGACAGGGGGCCGTGAACACTGAAGCTTTCTTT.

CDR3 region: CASSSTGSSYNEQFF. CDR3 nucleotide sequence: TGCGCCAGCAGCTCTACAGGGTCCTCCTACAATGAGCAGTTCTTC. The rearrangement joins TRBV5-1 to TRBJ2-1; possible D gene TRBD1, 6 bases. V lost 3 bases and J lost 0, with 10 bases in between. The germline V gene has CDR1 SGHRS and CDR2 YFSETQ. The CDR3 sequence is 15 residues long.